This record looks at one TCR beta chain sequence and its context. Taking its sample share into account, this clonotype is large (0.1 to 1%). Its binding antigen is unknown. There are no base qualities to consult, and no much larger clone falls within one base. CDR1 is given as MNHEY and CDR2 as SVGAGI, both from the germline V gene. At the junction V is shortened by 0 bases and J by 0 bases, with 9 bases in between. Reading from cysteine to phenylalanine, the CDR3 counts 17 amino acids. Just CDR3 DNA is preserved here, 51 bases in frame from base 1. mRNA, which captures expressed receptors, was used instead of genomic DNA for quantification of TCRbeta repertoires. Buffy coat leukocytes were collected into Trizol, and RNA was extracted with the Direct-zol RNA MiniPrep Plus kit without cell sorting. To separate plasma, buffy coat and red blood cells, EDTA blood tubes were immediately centrifuged at 4 degrees C.

The protocol used for the library was PCR. Sequencing was performed on an Illumina MiSeq. cDNA was synthesized with SMARTScribe reverse transcriptase and a 5' template-switch oligo that added a universal priming site. A 12-nucleotide random unique molecular identifier (UMI) was carried by the template-switch oligo, and each cDNA molecule was tagged with this UMI. During reverse transcription, TCRbeta transcripts were targeted by chain-specific reverse primers. Residual template-switch adapters were removed by uracil DNA glycosylase treatment, and cDNA was purified using a Qiagen MinElute kit. For the first PCR, 20 to 25 cycles were run with KAPA HiFi HotStart ReadyMix and step-out primers, split across four 50 ul reactions. Before further amplification, first-round PCR products were gel-purified. Illumina Nextera adapters were attached in a second PCR of around 8 cycles, and the libraries were then purified and pooled. A 50-nucleotide 5' read captured the UMI barcode for each TCRbeta molecule. Per the source publication's procedure: Using the MIGEC toolkit, reads were grouped by UMI into consensus reads. PEAR was used to merge forward and reverse consensus reads into final reads. Identical UMI-sequence pairs found in more than one library were treated as cross-sample contamination and removed by a custom decontamination script. V(D)J assignment and CDR3 extraction were performed with MIGMAP, a wrapper around IgBLAST. TCR clonotypes were defined by identical V gene, J gene and CDR3 amino acid sequence, and CDR1 and CDR2 were left unsequenced. TCRdb cleaned the public reads at Q25 with fastp, built clones with MiXCR and kept in-frame beta chains. Each CDR3 protein gets just one entry, which takes the most common genes and DNA from the rows behind it. None of the V and J calls come from the authors' own analysis; TCRdb made them. The sample table records roughly 2,100 distinct CDR3 sequences; 72% of these occur just once. In total, the top ten clones hold roughly 44% of the sample.

These data belong to a study of robustness of blood B and T cell sequencing (dated by TCRdb to 2016 to 2019). Concerning the study at large: The study aimed to determine how much peripheral blood is needed to reliably characterize an individual's TCRbeta and IgG repertoires. As technical replicates, two replicate TCRbeta cDNA libraries were made from one shared RNA pool taken from a single 10 ml draw. In each of the roughly ten independently drawn blood samples, both the TCRbeta and the IgG repertoires were quantified.

Overall study outcomes, separate from this receptor: Coverage of the top 10,000 TCRbeta clonotypes approached saturation when 3 or 4 tubes (roughly 27-40 ml blood) were combined. The TCRbeta rarefaction curves did not fully level off, which suggests either under-sequencing or many low-abundance clonotypes. One pair of TCRbeta libraries showed evidence of cross-contamination, likely from batch processing; the shared UMI-sequence pairs were removed. Across technical replicate libraries, almost 95% of the top 10,000 TCRbeta clonotypes in one library were also found in the other. Because EDTA tubes had to be fractionated immediately, the use of EDTA tubes in multi-site collections was limited. The 1,000 most abundant TCRbeta clonotypes from the pooled draws were detected in every single 10 ml sample. Pooling tubes did not make the overlap of rare TCRbeta clonotypes any better, which implies that much larger blood volumes would be needed to capture those rare clonotypes.

The clonotype was recovered from a human donor in good health. The chain is encoded by TRBV6-5 joined to TRBJ1-6, with the D gene too uncertain to name. Sequencing was carried out using peripheral blood. The DNA sequence is TGTGCCAGCAGTTACTCGTCAGAGAGCTCCTATAATTCACCCCTCCACTTT. This gives the protein CASSYSSESSYNSPLHF.